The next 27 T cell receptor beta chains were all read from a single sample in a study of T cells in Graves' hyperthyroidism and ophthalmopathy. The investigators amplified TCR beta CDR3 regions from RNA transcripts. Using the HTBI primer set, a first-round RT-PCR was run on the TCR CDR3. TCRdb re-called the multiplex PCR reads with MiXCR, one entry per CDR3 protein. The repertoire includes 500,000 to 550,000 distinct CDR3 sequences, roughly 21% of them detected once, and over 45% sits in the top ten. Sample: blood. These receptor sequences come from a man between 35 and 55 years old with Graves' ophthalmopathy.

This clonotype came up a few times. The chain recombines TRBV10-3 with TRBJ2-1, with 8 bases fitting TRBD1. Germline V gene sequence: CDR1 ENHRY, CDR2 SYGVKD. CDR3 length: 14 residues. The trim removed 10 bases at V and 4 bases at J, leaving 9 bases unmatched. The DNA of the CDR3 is TGTGCCAGCAGAAGGACAGGGAGGTACAATGAGCAGTTCTTC. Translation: CASRRTGRYNEQFF.

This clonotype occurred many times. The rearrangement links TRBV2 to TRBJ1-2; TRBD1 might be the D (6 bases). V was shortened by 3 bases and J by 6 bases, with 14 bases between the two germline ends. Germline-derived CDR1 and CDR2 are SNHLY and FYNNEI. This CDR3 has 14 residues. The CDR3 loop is CASSEWGASNGYTF. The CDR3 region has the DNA TGTGCCAGCAGTGAGTGGGGGGCTTCGAATGGCTACACCTTC.

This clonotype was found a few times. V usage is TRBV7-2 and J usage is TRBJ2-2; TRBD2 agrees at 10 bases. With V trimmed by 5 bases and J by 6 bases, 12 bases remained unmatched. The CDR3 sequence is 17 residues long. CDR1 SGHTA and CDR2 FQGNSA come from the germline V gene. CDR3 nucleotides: TGTGCCAGCAGCAAGTGGAGATCTAGCGGGAGCCCCGGGGAGCTGTTTTTT. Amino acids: CASSKWRSSGSPGELFF.

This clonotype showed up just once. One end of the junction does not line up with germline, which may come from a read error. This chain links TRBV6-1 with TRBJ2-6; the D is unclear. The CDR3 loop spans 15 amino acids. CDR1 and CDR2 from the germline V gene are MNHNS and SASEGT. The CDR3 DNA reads TGTGCCAGCAGGCGTAAACTGGACCCAGGAACCTCGGTCGCTTTC. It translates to CASRRKLDPGTSVAF.

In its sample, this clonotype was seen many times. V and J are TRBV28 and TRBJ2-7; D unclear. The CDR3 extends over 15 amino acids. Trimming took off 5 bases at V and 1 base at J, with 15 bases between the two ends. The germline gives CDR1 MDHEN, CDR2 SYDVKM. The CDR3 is CASSPHGVGSYEQYF. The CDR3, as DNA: TGTGCCAGCAGTCCCCACGGTGTCGGGTCCTACGAGCAGTACTTC. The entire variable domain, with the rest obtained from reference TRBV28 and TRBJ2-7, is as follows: DVKVTQSSRYLVKRTGEKVFLECVQDMDHENMFWYRQDPGLGLRLIYFSYDVKMKEKGDIPEGYSVSREKKERFSLILESASTNQTSMYLCASSPHGVGSYEQYFGPGTRLTVT.

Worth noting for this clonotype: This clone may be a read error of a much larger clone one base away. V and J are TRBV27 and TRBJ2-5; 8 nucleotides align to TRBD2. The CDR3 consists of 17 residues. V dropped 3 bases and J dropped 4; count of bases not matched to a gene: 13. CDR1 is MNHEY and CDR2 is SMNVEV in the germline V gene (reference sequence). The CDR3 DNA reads TGTGCCAGCAGTTTCTCGTCAATGAGCGGGGGTAGAGAGACCCAGTACTTC. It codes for CASSFSSMSGGRETQYF.

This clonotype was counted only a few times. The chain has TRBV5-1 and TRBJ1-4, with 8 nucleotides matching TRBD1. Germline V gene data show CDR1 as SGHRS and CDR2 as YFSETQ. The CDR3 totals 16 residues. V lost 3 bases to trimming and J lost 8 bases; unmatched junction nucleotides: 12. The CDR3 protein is CASSSGQGRMREKLFF. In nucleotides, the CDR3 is TGCGCCAGCAGCTCCGGACAGGGAAGGATGAGAGAAAAACTGTTTTTT.

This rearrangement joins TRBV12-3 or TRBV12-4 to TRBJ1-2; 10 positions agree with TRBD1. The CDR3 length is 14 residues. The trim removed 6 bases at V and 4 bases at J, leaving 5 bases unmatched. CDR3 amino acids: CASRGTGDRYGYTF. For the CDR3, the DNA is TGTGCCAGCAGGGGGACAGGGGATCGCTATGGCTACACCTTC.

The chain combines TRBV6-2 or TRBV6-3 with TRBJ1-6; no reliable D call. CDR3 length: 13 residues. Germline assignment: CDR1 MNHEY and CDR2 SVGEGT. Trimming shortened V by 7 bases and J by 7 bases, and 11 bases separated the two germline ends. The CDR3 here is CASKHSGNSPLHF. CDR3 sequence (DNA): TGTGCCAGCAAACACTCGGGGAATTCACCCCTCCACTTT.

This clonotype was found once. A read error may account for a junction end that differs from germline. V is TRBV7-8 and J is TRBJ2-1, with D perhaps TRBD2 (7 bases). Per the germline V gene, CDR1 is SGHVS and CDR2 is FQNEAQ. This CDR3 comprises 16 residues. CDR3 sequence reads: CVSSARTGRVRNEQFF. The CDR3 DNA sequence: TGTGTCAGCAGCGCCCGCACAGGGAGGGTCCGCAATGAGCAGTTCTTC.

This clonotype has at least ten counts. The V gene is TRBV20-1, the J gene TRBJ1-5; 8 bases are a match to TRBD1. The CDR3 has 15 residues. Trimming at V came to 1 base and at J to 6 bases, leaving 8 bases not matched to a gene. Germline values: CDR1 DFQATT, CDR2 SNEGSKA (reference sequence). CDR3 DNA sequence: TGCAGTGCTAGAGTGAGGGGCAGGGGGCTTCAGCCCCAGCATTTT. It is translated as CSARVRGRGLQPQHF.

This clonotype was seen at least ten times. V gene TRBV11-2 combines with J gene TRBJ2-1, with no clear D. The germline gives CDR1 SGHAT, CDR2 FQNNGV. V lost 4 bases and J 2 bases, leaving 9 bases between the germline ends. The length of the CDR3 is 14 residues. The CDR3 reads CASSSRVTYNEQFF. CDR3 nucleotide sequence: TGTGCCAGCAGCTCTCGGGTAACCTACAATGAGCAGTTCTTC.

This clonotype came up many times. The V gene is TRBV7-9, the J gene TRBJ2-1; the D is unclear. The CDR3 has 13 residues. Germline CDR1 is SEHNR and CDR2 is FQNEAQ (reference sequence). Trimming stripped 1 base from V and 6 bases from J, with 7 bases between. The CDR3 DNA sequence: TGTGCCAGCAGCTTAGTCCCGCGCAATGAGCAGTTCTTC. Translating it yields CASSLVPRNEQFF.

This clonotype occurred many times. The CDR3 coding sequence is TGTGCCACCCACGGGGGAGCTAACTATGGCTACACCTTC. It translates to CATHGGANYGYTF. This chain joins TRBV30 and TRBJ1-2; TRBD1 is a possible D gene (5 bases). This CDR3 region has 13 residues. The germline V gene has CDR1 GTSNPN and CDR2 SVGIG (reference sequence). Trimming cost V 8 bases and J 0 bases, with 13 bases left between them. The full variable domain, its missing parts supplied by reference TRBV30 and TRBJ1-2, is SQTIHQWPATLVQPVGSPLSLECTVEGTSNPNLYWYRQAAGRGLQLLFYSVGIGQISSEVPQNLSASRPQDRQFILSSKKLLLSDSGFYLCATHGGANYGYTFGSGTRLTVV.

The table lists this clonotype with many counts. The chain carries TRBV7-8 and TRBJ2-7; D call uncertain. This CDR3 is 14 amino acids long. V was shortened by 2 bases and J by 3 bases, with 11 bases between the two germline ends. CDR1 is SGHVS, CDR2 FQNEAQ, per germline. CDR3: CASSLSENYYEQYF. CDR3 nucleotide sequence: TGTGCCAGCAGCTTATCCGAAAACTACTACGAGCAGTACTTC.

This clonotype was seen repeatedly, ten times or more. The CDR3 spells CASRLQAGDGYTF. The CDR3 DNA sequence: TGTGCCAGCAGACTTCAGGCTGGGGATGGCTACACCTTC. J is TRBJ1-2 and V is TRBV27; D gene uncertain. The CDR3 is made up of 13 amino acids. Trimming left V 6 bases short and J 6 bases short, with 14 bases between. Germline V gene lookup returns CDR1 MNHEY and CDR2 SMNVEV (reference sequence).

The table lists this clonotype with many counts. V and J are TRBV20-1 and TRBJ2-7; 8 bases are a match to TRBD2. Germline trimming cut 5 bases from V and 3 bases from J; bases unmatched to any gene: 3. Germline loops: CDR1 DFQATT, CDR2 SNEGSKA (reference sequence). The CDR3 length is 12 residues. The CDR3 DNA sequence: TGCAGTGCTGGCGGGGGGCTCTACGAGCAGTACTTC. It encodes CSAGGGLYEQYF.

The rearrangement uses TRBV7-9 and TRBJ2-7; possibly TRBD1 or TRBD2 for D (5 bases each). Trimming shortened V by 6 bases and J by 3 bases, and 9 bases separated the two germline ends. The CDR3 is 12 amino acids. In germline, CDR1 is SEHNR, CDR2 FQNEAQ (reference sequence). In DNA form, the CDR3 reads TGTGCCAGCAGGGGACCAAGCTACGAGCAGTACTTC. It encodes CASRGPSYEQYF.

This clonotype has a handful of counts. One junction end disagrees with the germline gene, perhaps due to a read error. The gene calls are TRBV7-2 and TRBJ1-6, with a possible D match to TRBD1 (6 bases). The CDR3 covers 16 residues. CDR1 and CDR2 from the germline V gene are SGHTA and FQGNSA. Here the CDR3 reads CANSRSIGGRDSPLHF. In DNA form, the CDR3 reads TGTGCCAACAGCCGCTCGATCGGGGGCCGGGACTCACCCCTCCACTTT.

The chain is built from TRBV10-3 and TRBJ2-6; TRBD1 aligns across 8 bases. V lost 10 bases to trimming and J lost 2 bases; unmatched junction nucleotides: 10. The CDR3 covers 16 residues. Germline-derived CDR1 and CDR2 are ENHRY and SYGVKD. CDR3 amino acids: CATSGGSLAGANVLTF. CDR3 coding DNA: TGTGCCACCTCAGGGGGCTCCTTAGCTGGGGCCAACGTCCTGACTTTC.

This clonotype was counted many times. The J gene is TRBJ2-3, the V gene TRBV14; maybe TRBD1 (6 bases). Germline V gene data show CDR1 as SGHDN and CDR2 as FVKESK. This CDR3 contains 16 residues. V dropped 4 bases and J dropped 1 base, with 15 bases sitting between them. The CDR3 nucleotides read TGTGCCAGCAGCCCCATCTCGGCAGGGGGCACAGATACGCAGTATTTT. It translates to CASSPISAGGTDTQYF. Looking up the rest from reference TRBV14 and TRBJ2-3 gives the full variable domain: EAGVTQFPSHSVIEKGQTVTLRCDPISGHDNLYWYRRVMGKEIKFLLHFVKESKQDESGMPNNRFLAERTGGTYSTLKVQPAELEDSGVYFCASSPISAGGTDTQYFGPGTRLTVL.

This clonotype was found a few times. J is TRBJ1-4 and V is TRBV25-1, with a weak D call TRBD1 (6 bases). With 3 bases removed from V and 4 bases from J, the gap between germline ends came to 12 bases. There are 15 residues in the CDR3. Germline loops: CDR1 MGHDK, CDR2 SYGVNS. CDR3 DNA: TGTGCCAGCAGTGACAGGGGCTCCCTTAATGAAAAACTGTTTTTT. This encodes CASSDRGSLNEKLFF.

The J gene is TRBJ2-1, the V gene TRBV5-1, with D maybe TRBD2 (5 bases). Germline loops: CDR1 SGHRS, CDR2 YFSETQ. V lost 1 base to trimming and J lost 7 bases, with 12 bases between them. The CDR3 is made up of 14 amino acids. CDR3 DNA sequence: TGCGCCAGCAGCTTGCGGCTAGCTGGGAATGAGCAGTTCTTC. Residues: CASSLRLAGNEQFF.

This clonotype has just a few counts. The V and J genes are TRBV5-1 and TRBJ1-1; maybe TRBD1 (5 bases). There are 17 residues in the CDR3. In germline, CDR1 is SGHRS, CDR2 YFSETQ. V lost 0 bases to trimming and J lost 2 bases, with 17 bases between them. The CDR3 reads CASSLVASTGLNTEAFF. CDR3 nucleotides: TGCGCCAGCAGCTTGGTGGCTTCTACAGGCCTTAACACTGAAGCTTTCTTT.

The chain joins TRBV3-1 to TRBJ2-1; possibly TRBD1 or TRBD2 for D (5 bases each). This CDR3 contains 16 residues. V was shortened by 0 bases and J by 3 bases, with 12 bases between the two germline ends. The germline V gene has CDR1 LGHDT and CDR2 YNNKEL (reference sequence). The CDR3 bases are TGTGCCAGCAGCCAAGATTGGGGGAGACGCTACAATGAGCAGTTCTTC. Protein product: CASSQDWGRRYNEQFF.

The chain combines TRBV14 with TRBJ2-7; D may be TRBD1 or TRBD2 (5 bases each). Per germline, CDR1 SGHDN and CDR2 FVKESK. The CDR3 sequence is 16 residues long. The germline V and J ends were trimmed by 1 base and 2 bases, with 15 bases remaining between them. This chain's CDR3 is CASSQGDWDLAYEQYF. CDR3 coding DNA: TGTGCCAGCAGCCAAGGCGACTGGGACCTCGCCTACGAGCAGTACTTC.

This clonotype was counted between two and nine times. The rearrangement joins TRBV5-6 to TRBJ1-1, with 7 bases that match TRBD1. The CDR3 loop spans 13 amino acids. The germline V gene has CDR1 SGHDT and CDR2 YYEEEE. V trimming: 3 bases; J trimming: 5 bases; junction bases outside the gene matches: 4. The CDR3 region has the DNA TGTGCCAGCAGCTCGACAGGGAAGACTGAAGCTTTCTTT. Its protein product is CASSSTGKTEAFF.